This TCR beta chain was recovered during a study of CD8 T cells in ankylosing spondylitis. Via MiXCR, TCRdb re-called the 5' RACE reads, giving one row per CDR3 protein. Of 150,000 to 200,000 distinct CDR3 sequences in the sample, approximately 32% were seen once. About this clonotype itself: No antigen is known for it.

Germline V CDR1 and CDR2: SGHTA, FQGNSA. The CDR3 consists of 15 residues. V was shortened by 1 base and J by 1 base, with 7 bases between the two germline ends. Study-level points and caveats: Clones linked to disease were reported to show significant enrichment in matched ankylosing spondylitis synovial fluid.

Sequenced sample: synovial fluid, either unsorted or a sorted T cell fraction (not recorded which). V usage is TRBV7-2 and J usage is TRBJ2-2; D is uncertain. This receptor was identified in a male donor with ankylosing spondylitis. CDR3 in amino acids: CASSLVYGNTGELFF. DNA for the CDR3: TGTGCCAGCAGCTTAGTTTACGGGAACACCGGGGAGCTGTTTTTT.